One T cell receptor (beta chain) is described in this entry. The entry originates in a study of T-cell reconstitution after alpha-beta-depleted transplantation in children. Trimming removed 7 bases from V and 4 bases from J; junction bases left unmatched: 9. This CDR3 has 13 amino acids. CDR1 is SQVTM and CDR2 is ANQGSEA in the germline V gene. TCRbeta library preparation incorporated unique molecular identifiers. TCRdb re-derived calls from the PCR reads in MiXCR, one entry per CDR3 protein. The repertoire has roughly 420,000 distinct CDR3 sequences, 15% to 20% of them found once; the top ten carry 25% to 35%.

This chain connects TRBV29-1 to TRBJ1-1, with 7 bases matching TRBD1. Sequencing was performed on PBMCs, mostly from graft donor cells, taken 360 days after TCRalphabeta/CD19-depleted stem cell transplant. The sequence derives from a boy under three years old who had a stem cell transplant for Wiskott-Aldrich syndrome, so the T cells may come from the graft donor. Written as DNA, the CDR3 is TGCAGCGCCAGGGACAGCTTAATCACTGAAGCTTTCTTT. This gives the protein CSARDSLITEAFF.